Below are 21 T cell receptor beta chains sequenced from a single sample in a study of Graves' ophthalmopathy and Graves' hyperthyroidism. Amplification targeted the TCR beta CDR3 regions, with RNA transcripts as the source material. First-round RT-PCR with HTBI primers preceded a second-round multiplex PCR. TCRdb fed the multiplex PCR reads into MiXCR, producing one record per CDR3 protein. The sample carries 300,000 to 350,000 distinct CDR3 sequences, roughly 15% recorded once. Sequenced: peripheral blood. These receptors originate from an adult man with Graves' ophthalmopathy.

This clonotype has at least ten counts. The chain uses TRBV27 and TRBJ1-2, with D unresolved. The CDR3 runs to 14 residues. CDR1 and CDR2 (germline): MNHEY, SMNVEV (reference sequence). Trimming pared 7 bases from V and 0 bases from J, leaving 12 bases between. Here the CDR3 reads CASKGRQANYGYTF. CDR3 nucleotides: TGTGCCAGCAAGGGCCGGCAAGCTAACTATGGCTACACCTTC.

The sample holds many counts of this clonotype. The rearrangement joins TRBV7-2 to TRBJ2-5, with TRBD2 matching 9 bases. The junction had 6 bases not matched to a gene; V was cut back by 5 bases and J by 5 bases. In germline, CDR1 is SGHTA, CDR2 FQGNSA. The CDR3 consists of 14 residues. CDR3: CASSPGLAKETQYF. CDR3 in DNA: TGTGCCAGCAGCCCGGGACTAGCAAAGGAGACCCAGTACTTC.

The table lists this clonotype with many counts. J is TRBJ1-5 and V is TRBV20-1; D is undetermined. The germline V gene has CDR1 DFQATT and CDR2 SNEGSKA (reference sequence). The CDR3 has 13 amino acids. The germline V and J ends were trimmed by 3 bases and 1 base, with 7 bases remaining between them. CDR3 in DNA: TGCAGTGCTAGTCCGGGCAGCAATCAGCCCCAGCATTTT. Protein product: CSASPGSNQPQHF.

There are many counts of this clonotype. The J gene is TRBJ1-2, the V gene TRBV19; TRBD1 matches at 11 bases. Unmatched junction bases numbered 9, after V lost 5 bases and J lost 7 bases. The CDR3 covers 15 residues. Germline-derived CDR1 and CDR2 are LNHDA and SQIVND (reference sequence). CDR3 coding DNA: TGTGCCAGTAGTTCGTCCGGGACAGGGGGAGCTGGCTACACCTTC. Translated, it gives CASSSSGTGGAGYTF.

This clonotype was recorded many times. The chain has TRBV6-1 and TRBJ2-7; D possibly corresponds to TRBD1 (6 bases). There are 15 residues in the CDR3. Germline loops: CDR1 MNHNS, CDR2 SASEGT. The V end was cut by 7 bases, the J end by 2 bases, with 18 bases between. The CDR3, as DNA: TGTGCCAGCATGATGTGGAAGGACAGTACCTACGAGCAGTACTTC. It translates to CASMMWKDSTYEQYF.

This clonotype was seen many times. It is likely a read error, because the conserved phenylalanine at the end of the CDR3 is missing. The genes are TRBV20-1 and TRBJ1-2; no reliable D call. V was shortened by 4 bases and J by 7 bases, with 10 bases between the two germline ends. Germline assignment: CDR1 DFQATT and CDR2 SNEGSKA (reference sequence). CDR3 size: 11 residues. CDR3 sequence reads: CSAKPGFGYTL. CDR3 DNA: TGCAGTGCTAAGCCGGGCTTTGGCTACACCCTC.

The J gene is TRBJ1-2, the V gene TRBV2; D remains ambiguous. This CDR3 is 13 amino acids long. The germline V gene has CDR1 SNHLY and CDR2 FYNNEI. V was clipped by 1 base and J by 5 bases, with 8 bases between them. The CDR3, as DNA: TGTGCCAGCAGTGAAGATTTTCCTTATGGCTACACCTTC. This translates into CASSEDFPYGYTF.

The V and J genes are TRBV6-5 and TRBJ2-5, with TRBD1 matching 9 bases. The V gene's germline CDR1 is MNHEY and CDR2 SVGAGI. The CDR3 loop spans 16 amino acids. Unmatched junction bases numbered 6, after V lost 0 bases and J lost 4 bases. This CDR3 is CASSYSRDRATETQYF. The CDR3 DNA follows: TGTGCCAGCAGTTACTCCCGGGACAGGGCCACAGAGACCCAGTACTTC.

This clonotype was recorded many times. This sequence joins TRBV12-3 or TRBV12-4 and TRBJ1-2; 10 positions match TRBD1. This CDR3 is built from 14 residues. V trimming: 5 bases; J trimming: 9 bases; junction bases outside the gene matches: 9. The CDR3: CASSPGTGDNRYTF. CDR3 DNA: TGTGCCAGCAGTCCTGGGACAGGGGATAATCGCTACACCTTC.

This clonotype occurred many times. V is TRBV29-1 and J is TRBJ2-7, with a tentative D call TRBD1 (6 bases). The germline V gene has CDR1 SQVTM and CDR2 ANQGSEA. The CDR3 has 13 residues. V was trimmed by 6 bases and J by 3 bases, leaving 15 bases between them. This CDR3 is CSVLRDTSYEQYF. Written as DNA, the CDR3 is TGCAGCGTCCTCCGGGACACTAGCTACGAGCAGTACTTC.

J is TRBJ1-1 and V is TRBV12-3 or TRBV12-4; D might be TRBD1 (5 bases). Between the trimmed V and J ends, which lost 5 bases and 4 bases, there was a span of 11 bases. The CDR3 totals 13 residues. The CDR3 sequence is CASSRGWGTEAFF. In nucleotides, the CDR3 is TGTGCCAGCAGTAGGGGATGGGGCACTGAAGCTTTCTTT.

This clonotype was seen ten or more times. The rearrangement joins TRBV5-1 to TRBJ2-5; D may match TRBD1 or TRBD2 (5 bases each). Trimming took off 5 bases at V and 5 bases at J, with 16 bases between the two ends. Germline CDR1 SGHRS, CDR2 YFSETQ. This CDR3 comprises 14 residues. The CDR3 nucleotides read TGCGCCAGCAGGAAGACCGGGGCCCCGGAGACCCAGTACTTC. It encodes CASRKTGAPETQYF.

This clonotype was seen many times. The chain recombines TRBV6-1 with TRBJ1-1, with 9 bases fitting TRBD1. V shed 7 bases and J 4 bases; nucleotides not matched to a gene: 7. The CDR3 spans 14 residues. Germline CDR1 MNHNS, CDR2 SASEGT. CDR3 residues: CASNYRQGGTEAFF. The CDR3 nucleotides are TGTGCCAGCAACTATAGACAGGGGGGCACTGAAGCTTTCTTT.

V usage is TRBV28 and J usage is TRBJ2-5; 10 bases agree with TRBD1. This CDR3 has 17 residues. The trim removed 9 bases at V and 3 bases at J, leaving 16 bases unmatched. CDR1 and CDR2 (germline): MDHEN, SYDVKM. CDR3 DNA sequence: TGTGCCAGACGGGGAAGGCACACGACAGGGGGCGAAGAGACCCAGTACTTC. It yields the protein CARRGRHTTGGEETQYF.

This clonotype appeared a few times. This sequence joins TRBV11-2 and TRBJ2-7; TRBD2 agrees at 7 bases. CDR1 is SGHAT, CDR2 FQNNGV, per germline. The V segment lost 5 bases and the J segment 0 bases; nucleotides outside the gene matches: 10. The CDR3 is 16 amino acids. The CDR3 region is CASSPYYGGGSYEQYF. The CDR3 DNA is TGTGCCAGCAGCCCTTACTATGGCGGGGGCTCCTACGAGCAGTACTTC.

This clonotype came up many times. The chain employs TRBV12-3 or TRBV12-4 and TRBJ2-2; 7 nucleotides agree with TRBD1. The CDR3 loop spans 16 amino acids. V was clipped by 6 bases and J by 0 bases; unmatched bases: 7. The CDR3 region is CASSRRTGPNTGELFF. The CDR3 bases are TGTGCCAGCAGCCGGAGGACAGGACCGAACACCGGGGAGCTGTTTTTT.

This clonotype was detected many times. DNA for the CDR3: TGTGCCAGCAGCTTAGGATCGGGAGGGAGAACCGGGGAGCTGTTTTTT. Translated: CASSLGSGGRTGELFF. The genes are TRBV7-8 and TRBJ2-2, with TRBD2 identical over 8 bases. After removal of 1 base from V and 5 bases from J, the junction contained 6 bases not matched to a gene. The CDR3 covers 16 residues. From germline, CDR1 is SGHVS and CDR2 FQNEAQ.

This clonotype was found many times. CDR3 sequence reads: CASSLRPSGRYQETQYF. CDR3 nucleotide sequence: TGTGCCAGCAGCTTACGGCCTAGCGGGAGGTACCAAGAGACCCAGTACTTC. This rearrangement joins TRBV11-2 to TRBJ2-5; 11 bases are shared with TRBD2. In germline, CDR1 is SGHAT, CDR2 FQNNGV. This CDR3 is 17 amino acids long. Trimming at V came to 2 bases and at J to 0 bases, leaving 5 bases not matched to a gene. Full variable domain (rest looked up from reference TRBV11-2 and TRBJ2-5): EAGVAQSPRYKIIEKRQSVAFWCNPISGHATLYWYQQILGQGPKLLIQFQNNGVVDDSQLPKDRFSAERLKGVDSTLKIQPAKLEDSAVYLCASSLRPSGRYQETQYFGPGTRLLVL.

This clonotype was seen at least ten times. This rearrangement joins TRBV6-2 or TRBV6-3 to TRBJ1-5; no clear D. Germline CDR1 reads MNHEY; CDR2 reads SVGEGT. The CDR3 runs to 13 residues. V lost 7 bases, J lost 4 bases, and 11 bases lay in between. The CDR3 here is CASTHDRNQPQHF. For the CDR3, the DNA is TGTGCCAGCACCCACGACCGGAATCAGCCCCAGCATTTT.

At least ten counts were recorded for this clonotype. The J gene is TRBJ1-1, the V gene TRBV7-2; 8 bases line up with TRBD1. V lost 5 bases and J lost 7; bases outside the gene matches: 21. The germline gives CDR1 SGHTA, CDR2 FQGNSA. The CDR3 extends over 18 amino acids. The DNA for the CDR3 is TGTGCCAGCAGCGACCGGGTAGCAGGGGGCGCCGCGGTTGGTGAAGCTTTCTTT. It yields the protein CASSDRVAGGAAVGEAFF.

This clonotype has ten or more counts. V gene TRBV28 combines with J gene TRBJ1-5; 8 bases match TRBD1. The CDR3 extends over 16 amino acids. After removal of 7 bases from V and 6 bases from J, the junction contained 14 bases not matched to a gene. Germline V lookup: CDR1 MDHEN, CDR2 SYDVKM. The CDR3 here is CASKEAQGASSQPQHF. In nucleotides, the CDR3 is TGTGCCAGCAAGGAGGCCCAGGGGGCGTCGAGTCAGCCCCAGCATTTT.